Detailed here is one T cell receptor (beta chain). Its antigen remains unknown. At collection, donors were nominally healthy, but unrecorded immune exposures were probable. The data belong to a study of cytomegalovirus exposure and HLA in healthy donors. Study-level points and caveats: It was reportedly the case that the classifier diagnosed cytomegalovirus status with high specificity and sensitivity. It has been reported that TCR beta sequences accurately predicted the HLA-A and HLA-B alleles of most subjects.

This CDR3 contains 13 residues. The germline gives CDR1 SGHVS, CDR2 FQNEAQ. The PCR ran on 60 Vbeta and 13 Jbeta primers. Assay: immunoSEQ multiplex PCR; the TCRdb copy retains only in-frame clones and omits some. The table lists 200,000 or so clones, 65% to 85% of them singletons. The chain recombines TRBV7-8 with TRBJ2-5; 8 bases agree with TRBD2. The DNA matches TRBJ2-7 better at its end, which makes the J call doubtful. The sequencing input was PBMCs. The receptor was derived from a boy aged 2 to 9 in good health and CMV-seronegative. The CDR3 nucleotides are TGTGCCAGCAGTAGCGGGGAATCCTACGAGCAGTACTTC. Amino acid sequence: CASSSGESYEQYF.